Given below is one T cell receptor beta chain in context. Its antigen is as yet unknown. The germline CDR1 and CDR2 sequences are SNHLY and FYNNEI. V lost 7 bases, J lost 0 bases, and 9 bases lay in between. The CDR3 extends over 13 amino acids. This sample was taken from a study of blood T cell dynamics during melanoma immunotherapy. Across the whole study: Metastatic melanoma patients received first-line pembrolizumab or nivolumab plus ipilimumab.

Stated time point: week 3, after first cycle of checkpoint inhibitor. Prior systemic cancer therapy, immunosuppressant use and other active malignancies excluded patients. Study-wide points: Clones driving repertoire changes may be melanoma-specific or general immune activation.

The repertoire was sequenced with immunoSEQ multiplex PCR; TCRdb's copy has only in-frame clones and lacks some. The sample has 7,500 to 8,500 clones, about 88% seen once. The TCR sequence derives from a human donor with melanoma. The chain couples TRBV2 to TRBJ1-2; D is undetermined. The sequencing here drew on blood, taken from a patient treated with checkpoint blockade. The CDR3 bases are TGTGCCAGCACCCGGACCGCTAACTATGGCTACACCTTC. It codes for CASTRTANYGYTF.